This T cell receptor beta chain stems from a study of blood T cell repertoires in COVID-19. Study summary: The United States, Italy and Spain provided the acute and convalescent COVID-19 samples. Sample material is recorded as cDNA or gDNA derived from T cells, B-cell-depleted T cells, or PBMCs.

Per the germline V gene, CDR1 is SGHVS and CDR2 is FNYEAQ. V lost 1 base to trimming and J lost 3 bases; unmatched junction nucleotides: 6. The CDR3 length is 15 residues. In the study's own analysis: Counts of nucleated cells, estimated from reference gene primer amplification, were obtained. Clones were sequenced by immunoSEQ multiplex PCR, and TCRdb holds only the in-frame ones, with some missing. V, J and clone size were drawn from that table, and D and trimming were deduced from the DNA. The data contain under 150,000 clones, over 85% of them singletons. The source material was peripheral blood. This receptor was identified in a man aged 45 to 65 with active COVID-19. This chain joins TRBV7-6 and TRBJ2-7, with 7 positions matching TRBD1. The CDR3 DNA reads TGTGCCAGCAGCTTAGGAGGAACAGGGGTCTACGAGCAGTACTTC. This encodes CASSLGGTGVYEQYF.